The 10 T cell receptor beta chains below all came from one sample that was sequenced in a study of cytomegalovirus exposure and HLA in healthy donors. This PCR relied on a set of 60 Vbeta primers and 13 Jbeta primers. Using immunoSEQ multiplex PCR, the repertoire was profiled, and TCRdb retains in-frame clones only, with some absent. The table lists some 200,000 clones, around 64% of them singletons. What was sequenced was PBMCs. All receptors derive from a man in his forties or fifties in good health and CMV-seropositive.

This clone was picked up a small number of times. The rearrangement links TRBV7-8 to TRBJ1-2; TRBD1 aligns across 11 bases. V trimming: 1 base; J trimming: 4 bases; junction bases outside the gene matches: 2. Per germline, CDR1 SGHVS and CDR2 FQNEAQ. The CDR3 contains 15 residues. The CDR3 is CASSLGDRGTYGYTF. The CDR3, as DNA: TGTGCCAGCAGCTTAGGGGACAGGGGGACCTATGGCTACACCTTC.

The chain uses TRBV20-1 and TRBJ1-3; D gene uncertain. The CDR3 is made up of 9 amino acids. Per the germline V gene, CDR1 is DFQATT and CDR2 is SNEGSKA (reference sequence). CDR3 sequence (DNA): TGCAGCCCCAGAAACACCATATATTTT. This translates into CSPRNTIYF.

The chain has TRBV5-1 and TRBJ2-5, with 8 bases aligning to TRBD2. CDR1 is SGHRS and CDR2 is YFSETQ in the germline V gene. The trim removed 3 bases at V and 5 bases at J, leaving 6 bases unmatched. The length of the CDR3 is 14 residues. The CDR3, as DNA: TGCGCCAGCAGCTCCCGGGGCGGGAGGGAGACCCAGTACTTC. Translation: CASSSRGGRETQYF.

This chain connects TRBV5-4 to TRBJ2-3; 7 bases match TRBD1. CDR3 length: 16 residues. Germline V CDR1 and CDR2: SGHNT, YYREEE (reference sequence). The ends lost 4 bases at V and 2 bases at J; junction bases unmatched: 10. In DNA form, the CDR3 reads TGTGCCAGCAGCCCATCGACAGGGTCCCTCACAGATACGCAGTATTTT. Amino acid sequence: CASSPSTGSLTDTQYF.

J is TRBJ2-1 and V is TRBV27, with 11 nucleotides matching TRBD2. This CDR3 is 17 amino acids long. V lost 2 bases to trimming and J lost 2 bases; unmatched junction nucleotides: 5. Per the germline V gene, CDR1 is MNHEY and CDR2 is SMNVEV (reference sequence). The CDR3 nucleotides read TGTGCCAGCAGTTTAAAGGCTAGCGGGGGGCCCTACAATGAGCAGTTCTTC. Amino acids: CASSLKASGGPYNEQFF.

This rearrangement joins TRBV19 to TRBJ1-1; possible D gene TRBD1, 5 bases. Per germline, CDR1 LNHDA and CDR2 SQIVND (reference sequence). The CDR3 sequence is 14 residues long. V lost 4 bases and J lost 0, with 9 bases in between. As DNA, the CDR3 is TGTGCCAGTAGTAGACAGCCCTTGAACACTGAAGCTTTCTTT. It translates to CASSRQPLNTEAFF.

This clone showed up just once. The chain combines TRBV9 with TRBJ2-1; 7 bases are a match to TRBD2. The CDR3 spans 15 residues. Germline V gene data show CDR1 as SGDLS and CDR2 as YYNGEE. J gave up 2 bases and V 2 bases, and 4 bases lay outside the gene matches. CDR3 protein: CASSVGAGAYNEQFF. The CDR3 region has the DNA TGTGCCAGCAGCGTCGGTGCGGGGGCCTACAATGAGCAGTTCTTC. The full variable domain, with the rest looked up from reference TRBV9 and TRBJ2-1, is DSGVTQTPKHLITATGQRVTLRCSPRSGDLSVYWYQQSLDQGLQFLIQYYNGEERAKGNILERFSAQQFPDLHSELNLSSLELGDSALYFCASSVGAGAYNEQFFGPGTRLTVL.

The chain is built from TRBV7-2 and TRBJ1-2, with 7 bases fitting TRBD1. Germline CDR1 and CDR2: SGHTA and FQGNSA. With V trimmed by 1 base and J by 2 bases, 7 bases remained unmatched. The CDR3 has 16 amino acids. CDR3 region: CASSLGPQGQNYGYTF. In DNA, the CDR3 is TGTGCCAGCAGCTTAGGTCCACAGGGGCAGAACTATGGCTACACCTTC.

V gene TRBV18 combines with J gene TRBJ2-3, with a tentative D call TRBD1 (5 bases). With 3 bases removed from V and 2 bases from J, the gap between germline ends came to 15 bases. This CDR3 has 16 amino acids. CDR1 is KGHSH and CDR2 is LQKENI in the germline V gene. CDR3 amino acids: CASSPLRLTDTDTQYF. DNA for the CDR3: TGTGCCAGCTCACCGCTGAGGTTGACAGACACAGATACGCAGTATTTT.

CDR3 protein: CASSQAFGQGNTEAFF. The CDR3 DNA reads as TGCGCCAGCAGCCAAGCATTTGGACAGGGGAACACTGAAGCTTTCTTT. The chain combines TRBV4-1 with TRBJ1-1; TRBD1 aligns across 8 bases. The length of the CDR3 is 16 residues. V shed 1 base and J 1 base; nucleotides not matched to a gene: 5. Germline V gene lookup returns CDR1 MGHRA and CDR2 YSYEKL.